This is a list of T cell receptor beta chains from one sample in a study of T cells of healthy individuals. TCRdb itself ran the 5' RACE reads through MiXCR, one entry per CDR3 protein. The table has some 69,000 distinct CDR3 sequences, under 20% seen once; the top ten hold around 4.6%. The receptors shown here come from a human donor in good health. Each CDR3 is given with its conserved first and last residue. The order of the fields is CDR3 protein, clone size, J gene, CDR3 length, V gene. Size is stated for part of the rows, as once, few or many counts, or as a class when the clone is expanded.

cdr3_aa: CASSQDSPSGRRETQYF
clone_size: -
j_call: TRBJ2-5
cdr3_length: 17
v_call: TRBV4-1

cdr3_aa: CASSPGQASTDTQYF
clone_size: many
j_call: TRBJ2-3
cdr3_length: 15
v_call: TRBV4-1

cdr3_aa: CASSQGQGLYNEQFF
clone_size: few
j_call: TRBJ2-1
cdr3_length: 15
v_call: TRBV3-1

cdr3_aa: CSVVKGALAAFF
clone_size: many
j_call: TRBJ1-1
cdr3_length: 12
v_call: TRBV29-1

cdr3_aa: CASSFGPGQGTEAFF
clone_size: -
j_call: TRBJ1-1
cdr3_length: 15
v_call: TRBV13

cdr3_aa: CASSPGIDYEQYF
clone_size: many
j_call: TRBJ2-7
cdr3_length: 13
v_call: TRBV12-3/TRBV12-4

cdr3_aa: CASSLNGQETQYF
clone_size: few
j_call: TRBJ2-5
cdr3_length: 13
v_call: TRBV5-1

cdr3_aa: CATKGQPNTEAFF
clone_size: -
j_call: TRBJ1-1
cdr3_length: 13
v_call: TRBV15

cdr3_aa: CASSSPPAVAEQYF
clone_size: many
j_call: TRBJ2-7
cdr3_length: 14
v_call: TRBV18

cdr3_aa: CAISGGQQETQYF
clone_size: many
j_call: TRBJ2-5
cdr3_length: 13
v_call: TRBV10-3

cdr3_aa: CASSEPGTNSPLHF
clone_size: many
j_call: TRBJ1-6
cdr3_length: 14
v_call: TRBV9

cdr3_aa: CASSLVRGRDTDTQYF
clone_size: -
j_call: TRBJ2-3
cdr3_length: 16
v_call: TRBV7-6

cdr3_aa: CASSLQGSGYNEQFF
clone_size: -
j_call: TRBJ2-1
cdr3_length: 15
v_call: TRBV7-2

cdr3_aa: CSAQTSGRETQYF
clone_size: few
j_call: TRBJ2-5
cdr3_length: 13
v_call: TRBV20-1

cdr3_aa: CASSQEKGYEQYF
clone_size: many
j_call: TRBJ2-7
cdr3_length: 13
v_call: TRBV4-1

cdr3_aa: CASSLTGTANYEQYF
clone_size: few
j_call: TRBJ2-7
cdr3_length: 15
v_call: TRBV27

cdr3_aa: CAISLAESSTDTQYF
clone_size: few
j_call: TRBJ2-3
cdr3_length: 15
v_call: TRBV10-3

cdr3_aa: CASSLAAGNEKLFF
clone_size: once
j_call: TRBJ1-4
cdr3_length: 14
v_call: TRBV12-3/TRBV12-4

cdr3_aa: CSAAEGGRNTQYF
clone_size: many
j_call: TRBJ2-3
cdr3_length: 13
v_call: TRBV20-1

cdr3_aa: CASSSTTREIPGGYTF
clone_size: many
j_call: TRBJ1-2
cdr3_length: 16
v_call: TRBV12-3/TRBV12-4

cdr3_aa: CSAPLGAWGREKLFF
clone_size: few
j_call: TRBJ1-4
cdr3_length: 15
v_call: TRBV20-1

cdr3_aa: CSVGQTYGYTF
clone_size: -
j_call: TRBJ1-2
cdr3_length: 11
v_call: TRBV20-1

cdr3_aa: CASSLQGSGTNEKLFF
clone_size: -
j_call: TRBJ1-4
cdr3_length: 16
v_call: TRBV5-6

cdr3_aa: CASSLGESDNEQFF
clone_size: many
j_call: TRBJ2-1
cdr3_length: 14
v_call: TRBV19

cdr3_aa: CASSTGTGNTEAFF
clone_size: -
j_call: TRBJ1-1
cdr3_length: 14
v_call: TRBV19

cdr3_aa: CASSDRYEQYF
clone_size: many
j_call: TRBJ2-7
cdr3_length: 11
v_call: TRBV2

cdr3_aa: CATSRDIWTSGEETQYF
clone_size: many
j_call: TRBJ2-5
cdr3_length: 17
v_call: TRBV15

cdr3_aa: CASSLGGTGELFF
clone_size: many
j_call: TRBJ2-2
cdr3_length: 13
v_call: TRBV13

cdr3_aa: CASSPFLLQGPEAFF
clone_size: few
j_call: TRBJ1-1
cdr3_length: 15
v_call: TRBV4-1

cdr3_aa: CATSDFTDTQYF
clone_size: many
j_call: TRBJ2-3
cdr3_length: 12
v_call: TRBV24-1

cdr3_aa: CATSFSGQYSNQPQHF
clone_size: -
j_call: TRBJ1-5
cdr3_length: 16
v_call: TRBV15

cdr3_aa: CASSAGRTSTDTQYF
clone_size: few
j_call: TRBJ2-3
cdr3_length: 15
v_call: TRBV2

cdr3_aa: CASSLSAGADGTQYF
clone_size: many
j_call: TRBJ2-3
cdr3_length: 15
v_call: TRBV27

cdr3_aa: CASSYSPTGSEQYF
clone_size: many
j_call: TRBJ2-7
cdr3_length: 14
v_call: TRBV6-5